Listed here are 25 T cell receptor beta chains from one sample, sequenced in a study of T cell responses to AZD1222 COVID-19 vaccine. Sequencing used immunoSEQ multiplex PCR; TCRdb keeps in-frame clones, though not all of them. The sample consists of fewer than 300,000 clones, over 85% of them appearing once. Sequenced material: peripheral blood, taken on day 0 of AZD1222 vaccination. These receptors all stem from an adult in good health.

This sequence joins TRBV20-1 and TRBJ1-5; D call uncertain. CDR3 length: 11 residues. The V end was cut by 7 bases, the J end by 0 bases, with 4 bases between. Germline V lookup: CDR1 DFQATT, CDR2 SNEGSKA (reference sequence). Here the CDR3 reads CSVASNQPQHF. The CDR3 coding sequence is TGCAGTGTTGCTAGCAATCAGCCCCAGCATTTT.

The chain couples TRBV4-1 to TRBJ2-5, with D uncertain. The CDR3 spans 16 residues. CDR1 is MGHRA and CDR2 is YSYEKL in the germline V gene. Trimming took off 0 bases at V and 3 bases at J, with 14 bases between the two ends. The CDR3 region has the DNA TGCGCCAGCAGCCAAGAGGCCGGGTCCAGAAAAGAGACCCAGTACTTC. Translating gives CASSQEAGSRKETQYF.

The CDR3 DNA reads TGCGCCAGCAGCGCCCGGGAGGGGACGAACACTGAAGCTTTCTTT. It yields the protein CASSAREGTNTEAFF. The V and J genes are TRBV5-1 and TRBJ1-1, with D maybe TRBD1 (5 bases). Looked up from germline, CDR1 is SGHRS and CDR2 is YFSETQ. The CDR3 sequence is 15 residues long. V was trimmed by 4 bases and J by 1 base, leaving 14 bases between them.

This clone was picked up a small number of times. V usage is TRBV12-5 and J usage is TRBJ2-1, with no clear D. Germline lookup yields CDR1 LGHNT and CDR2 FRNRAP. Deletions cut 5 bases from V and 12 bases from J, with 14 bases between. This CDR3 has 12 residues. In DNA form, the CDR3 reads TGTGCTAGTGGTCCGGATACCGGTGGGCAGTTCTTC. This encodes CASGPDTGGQFF.

The count of this clone is one. V and J are TRBV27 and TRBJ1-6, with TRBD1 identical over 7 bases. Germline CDR1 is MNHEY and CDR2 is SMNVEV (reference sequence). CDR3 length: 15 amino acids. V lost 0 bases to trimming and J lost 7 bases; unmatched junction nucleotides: 3. CDR3 residues: CASSLSDRSNSPLHF. The CDR3 DNA reads as TGTGCCAGCAGTTTATCGGACAGGTCCAATTCACCCCTCCACTTT.

The CDR3 region is CASSLTRPESYEQYF. The CDR3 DNA reads TGCGCCAGCAGCTTGACCCGACCGGAGTCCTACGAGCAGTACTTC. The chain couples TRBV5-1 to TRBJ2-7; D is uncertain. The CDR3 consists of 15 residues. CDR1 and CDR2 from the germline V gene are SGHRS and YFSETQ. V lost 1 base to trimming and J lost 1 base, with 12 bases between them.

The V call is TRBV28, the J call TRBJ2-7, with 14 bases aligning to TRBD2. After removal of 8 bases from V and 3 bases from J, the junction contained 18 bases not matched to a gene. Germline CDR1 reads MDHEN; CDR2 reads SYDVKM. The CDR3 has 19 amino acids. The CDR3 DNA reads as TGTGCCAGCCTACCCGGGGCGGGACTAGCGGGAGCCCCTTACTACGAGCAGTACTTC. Its protein is CASLPGAGLAGAPYYEQYF.

The chain uses TRBV28 and TRBJ1-1; no clear D gene. The CDR3 spans 15 residues. Germline values: CDR1 MDHEN, CDR2 SYDVKM. V shed 6 bases and J shed 3 bases, with 17 bases lying between them. The CDR3 protein is CASSRLGRIDTEAFF. Here the CDR3 DNA reads TGTGCCAGCAGCAGGCTCGGGCGAATAGACACTGAAGCTTTCTTT.

The V call is TRBV5-1, the J call TRBJ2-3, with a tentative D call TRBD1 (5 bases). The ends were cut back, 3 bases at V and 2 bases at J, with 16 bases in the middle. CDR3 length equals 16 residues. CDR1 and CDR2 (germline): SGHRS, YFSETQ. For the CDR3, the DNA is TGCGCCAGCAGCTCCCCTATGACGGACAACACAGATACGCAGTATTTT. This translates into CASSSPMTDNTDTQYF.

The gene calls are TRBV7-9 and TRBJ2-5, with TRBD2 as a possible D gene (6 bases). Germline V gene lookup returns CDR1 SEHNR and CDR2 FQNEAQ (reference sequence). The CDR3 covers 14 residues. Trimming pared 5 bases from V and 1 base from J, leaving 11 bases between. The CDR3: CASSLGTFQETQYF. The CDR3 bases are TGTGCCAGCAGCCTGGGGACTTTCCAAGAGACCCAGTACTTC. Looking up the rest from reference TRBV7-9 and TRBJ2-5 gives the full variable domain: DTGVSQNPRHKITKRGQNVTFRCDPISEHNRLYWYRQTLGQGPEFLTYFQNEAQLEKSRLLSDRFSAERPKGSFSTLEIQRTEQGDSAMYLCASSLGTFQETQYFGPGTRLLVL.

This chain links TRBV28 with TRBJ2-1; D not resolved. Germline CDR1 MDHEN, CDR2 SYDVKM. The CDR3 is 13 amino acids. Between the trimmed V and J ends, which lost 4 bases and 6 bases, there was a span of 10 bases. As DNA, the CDR3 is TGTGCCAGCAGTTCCCCCCTTCCCAATGAGCAGTTCTTC. Translating it yields CASSSPLPNEQFF.

The genes are TRBV7-9 and TRBJ2-5; 7 bases line up with TRBD1. V was clipped by 5 bases and J by 5 bases; unmatched bases: 8. This CDR3 spans 14 amino acids. Germline values: CDR1 SEHNR, CDR2 FQNEAQ (reference sequence). The CDR3 DNA follows: TGTGCCAGCAGCAGCCACAGGGGAAAGGAGACCCAGTACTTC. Protein sequence: CASSSHRGKETQYF.

This clone was observed a single time. The chain employs TRBV28 and TRBJ1-5, with D maybe TRBD1 (5 bases). The CDR3 spans 12 residues. Germline CDR1 MDHEN, CDR2 SYDVKM. V lost 6 bases to trimming and J lost 3 bases, with 6 bases between them. The CDR3 nucleotides read TGTGCCAGCAGGGGGCCCAATCAGCCCCAGCATTTT. It specifies CASRGPNQPQHF.

The gene calls are TRBV5-6 and TRBJ2-3, with D perhaps being TRBD1 or TRBD2 (5 bases each). This CDR3 contains 13 residues. Germline values: CDR1 SGHDT, CDR2 YYEEEE. Between the trimmed V and J ends, which lost 4 bases and 4 bases, there was a span of 10 bases. CDR3 loop: CASSLRDADTQYF. The CDR3, as DNA: TGTGCCAGCAGCCTCCGGGACGCAGATACGCAGTATTTT.

The chain links TRBV6-1 to TRBJ2-3; 7 bases are shared with TRBD2. V lost 2 bases, J lost 4 bases, and 9 bases stayed unmatched. The CDR3 runs to 16 residues. Germline V gene sequence: CDR1 MNHNS, CDR2 SASEGT. This chain's CDR3 is CASSELRLARSDTQYF. CDR3 nucleotide sequence: TGTGCCAGCAGTGAATTGAGACTAGCCCGGTCAGATACGCAGTATTTT.

This clone was detected once. The chain recombines TRBV21-1 with TRBJ2-7; the table's D call of TRBD2 was not tested on the DNA. TRBV21-1 is a known pseudogene. The CDR3 contains 15 residues. This CDR3 reads CASFPLAGDPYEQYF. CDR3 nucleotides: TGTGCCAGCTTCCCTCTAGCGGGGGACCCCTACGAGCAGTACTTC.

This chain uses TRBV7-8 with TRBJ1-6; D remains ambiguous. Trimming removed 0 bases at V and 6 bases at J, with 21 bases between. The CDR3 covers 19 residues. From germline, CDR1 is SGHVS and CDR2 FQNEAQ. Here the CDR3 DNA reads TGTGCCAGCAGCTTAGCGTTGGGCAGCCGTGCCTCTACTAATTCACCCCTCCACTTT. It specifies CASSLALGSRASTNSPLHF.

The gene calls are TRBV7-9 and TRBJ1-5, with a weak D call TRBD1 (6 bases). V was pared by 5 bases and J by 9 bases, with 14 bases between. The CDR3 runs to 13 residues. Germline values: CDR1 SEHNR, CDR2 FQNEAQ (reference sequence). CDR3 DNA: TGTGCCAGCAGCCCAGGGGCCCGCTTGCCCCAGCATTTT. Translating gives CASSPGARLPQHF.

The chain uses TRBV3-1 (or the pseudogene TRBV3-2) and TRBJ2-4; TRBD2 aligns across 8 bases. V trimming: 0 bases; J trimming: 13 bases; junction bases outside the gene matches: 17. The germline CDR1 and CDR2 sequences are LGHDT and YNNKEL (reference sequence). CDR3 length: 17 amino acids. DNA of the CDR3: TGTGCCAGCAGCCAAGATAGGACTAGCCTTTGGGGAAACCTACAGTACTTC. Residues: CASSQDRTSLWGNLQYF.

This clone was observed a single time. The genes are TRBV5-1 and TRBJ1-1; 9 positions match TRBD1. The V and J ends lost 5 bases and 1 base, in that order; junction bases with no gene match: 6. Germline assignment: CDR1 SGHRS and CDR2 YFSETQ. The CDR3 sequence is 15 residues long. CDR3 coding DNA: TGCGCCAGCAGGGACAGGGGCCCCGCGAACACTGAAGCTTTCTTT. Translating gives CASRDRGPANTEAFF. Full variable domain (remainder filled in from reference TRBV5-1 and TRBJ1-1): KAGVTQTPRYLIKTRGQQVTLSCSPISGHRSVSWYQQTPGQGLQFLFEYFSETQRNKGNFPGRFSGRQFSNSRSEMNVSTLELGDSALYLCASRDRGPANTEAFFGQGTRLTVV.

This clone was observed once. The chain combines TRBV15 with TRBJ2-2; D is unclear. V was cut by 1 base and J by 4 bases, with 10 bases left in between. Germline loops: CDR1 LNHNV, CDR2 YYDKDF (reference sequence). This CDR3 is 15 amino acids long. CDR3 nucleotides: TGTGCCACCAGCAGAGTCCCCTCATCCACCGGGGAGCTGTTTTTT. As protein: CATSRVPSSTGELFF.

The genes are TRBV5-4 and TRBJ1-2; 10 bases match TRBD1. The trim removed 3 bases at V and 4 bases at J, leaving 9 bases unmatched. CDR1 is SGHNT and CDR2 is YYREEE in the germline V gene (reference sequence). The CDR3 loop spans 16 amino acids. DNA of the CDR3: TGTGCCAGCAGCTCGGGGGGACAGGGGTCCTTCTATGGCTACACCTTC. Its protein is CASSSGGQGSFYGYTF. The full variable domain, in which reference TRBV5-4 and TRBJ1-2 provide the parts outside the CDR3, is ETGVTQSPTHLIKTRGQQVTLRCSSQSGHNTVSWYQQALGQGPQFIFQYYREEENGRGNFPPRFSGLQFPNYSSELNVNALELDDSALYLCASSSGGQGSFYGYTFGSGTRLTVV.

The chain has TRBV6-5 and TRBJ1-4; perhaps TRBD1 as D (6 bases). The V gene lost 7 bases and the J gene lost 14 bases, with 20 bases spanning the gap. From germline, CDR1 is MNHEY and CDR2 SVGAGI. This CDR3 contains 13 residues. CDR3 in amino acids: CASTLEPTGYLFF. In DNA form, the CDR3 reads TGTGCCAGCACCCTAGAGCCTACAGGGTACCTGTTTTTT.

The J gene is TRBJ2-1, the V gene TRBV27, with 12 bases identical to TRBD2. Trimming removed 6 bases from V and 8 bases from J; junction bases left unmatched: 5. The CDR3 consists of 14 residues. Germline V gives CDR1 MNHEY, CDR2 SMNVEV (reference sequence). The CDR3 DNA follows: TGTGCCAGCAGACGGACTAGCGGGATTTATGAGCAGTTCTTC. Translating gives CASRRTSGIYEQFF.

CDR3 nucleotides: TGTGCCAGCAGCTTAGACAGGGGGCGGACAAACACTGAAGCTTTCTTT. Translating it yields CASSLDRGRTNTEAFF. This sequence joins TRBV7-8 and TRBJ1-1, with 9 bases lining up with TRBD1. V was pared by 1 base and J by 2 bases, with 5 bases of the junction left unmatched. The CDR3 has 16 amino acids. Germline lookup yields CDR1 SGHVS and CDR2 FQNEAQ.